A single sample is the source of the 16 T cell receptor beta chains below, sequenced in a study of T-cell reconstitution after alpha-beta-depleted transplantation in children (dated by TCRdb to 2016 to 2017). The library was obtained by PCR. The data were produced on an Illumina HiSeq 2500. Molecular barcoding was employed in the preparation of TCR libraries, with unique molecular identifiers being used to normalize TCRbeta repertoire quantification. Using fastp trimming at Q25 and MiXCR clonotype assembly, TCRdb reanalyzed the public sequencing data and kept in-frame beta chains. For every CDR3 protein sequence, its rows merge into one entry that carries the most common genes and DNA. The sample records some 600,000 distinct CDR3 sequences, 15% to 20% of which are singletons. The ten largest clones add up to 0.8% to 1.1% of the sample. The specimen was PBMCs from the stem cell graft donor, collected from the stem cell graft. The receptors originated from a human donor who donated a stem cell graft to a child with acute myeloid leukemia.

This chain links TRBV30 with TRBJ2-1; D is undetermined. V was pared by 3 bases and J by 5 bases, with 8 bases between. Germline-derived CDR1 and CDR2 are GTSNPN and SVGIG (reference sequence). The CDR3 spans 12 residues. The CDR3 bases are TGTGCCTGGAGATCAGACCACAATGAGCAGTTCTTC. It specifies CAWRSDHNEQFF.

The table lists this clonotype with a few counts. J is TRBJ2-3 and V is TRBV13; 12 positions match TRBD2. This CDR3 has 15 residues. The V gene's germline CDR1 is PRHDT and CDR2 FYEKMQ (reference sequence). Trimming at V came to 3 bases and at J to 4 bases, leaving 2 bases not matched to a gene. The CDR3 nucleotides read TGTGCCAGCAGCTTTGGACTAGCGGGGCCAGATACGCAGTATTTT. It codes for CASSFGLAGPDTQYF.

This clonotype occurred many times. This chain connects TRBV29-1 to TRBJ2-5; D may be TRBD1 (7 bases). Looked up from germline, CDR1 is SQVTM and CDR2 is ANQGSEA. The CDR3 is made up of 11 amino acids. The ends were cut back, 8 bases at V and 10 bases at J, with 17 bases in the middle. The CDR3 loop reads CSTRGGGDQYF. For the CDR3, the DNA is TGCAGCACCCGTGGAGGGGGCGACCAGTACTTC.

V gene TRBV7-2 combines with J gene TRBJ2-7, with no clear D. CDR3 length: 13 amino acids. CDR1 and CDR2 (germline): SGHTA, FQGNSA. Trimming pared 3 bases from V and 2 bases from J, leaving 8 bases between. The CDR3 spells CASSFGQTYEQYF. The CDR3 DNA sequence: TGTGCCAGCAGCTTTGGCCAGACCTACGAGCAGTACTTC.

At least ten counts were recorded for this clonotype. This chain uses TRBV7-2 with TRBJ1-1; perhaps TRBD1 as D (5 bases). The CDR3 runs to 15 residues. Trimming shortened V by 5 bases and J by 8 bases, and 21 bases separated the two germline ends. In germline, CDR1 is SGHTA, CDR2 FQGNSA. CDR3 sequence: CASSPRGTAEEEAFF. The CDR3 region has the DNA TGTGCCAGCAGCCCCCGCGGGACTGCCGAGGAGGAAGCTTTCTTT.

The sample holds many counts of this clonotype. The chain links TRBV5-1 to TRBJ1-1; D is undetermined. CDR3 length: 14 residues. Germline V CDR1 and CDR2: SGHRS, YFSETQ. Deletions cut 2 bases from V and 6 bases from J, with 14 bases between. Here the CDR3 DNA reads TGCGCCAGCAGCTTTTTGGTGACCTCCCCTGAAGCTTTCTTT. Its translation: CASSFLVTSPEAFF.

J is TRBJ1-2 and V is TRBV7-8; tentatively, D is TRBD1 (5 bases). Trimming removed 0 bases from V and 7 bases from J, with 6 bases in between. The CDR3 consists of 12 residues. The germline V gene encodes CDR1 SGHVS and CDR2 FQNEAQ. In nucleotides, the CDR3 is TGTGCCAGCAGCTTAGCGCAGGGTGGCTACACCTTC. This encodes CASSLAQGGYTF.

This clonotype was picked up many times. The CDR3, as DNA: TGCAGTGCTAGTGCCTCGGACAGTCGCTCCTACGAGCAGTACTTC. This translates into CSASASDSRSYEQYF. The chain is built from TRBV20-1 and TRBJ2-7, with TRBD1 as a possible D gene (6 bases). V was shortened by 3 bases and J by 0 bases, with 15 bases between the two germline ends. The CDR3 covers 15 residues. Per the germline V gene, CDR1 is DFQATT and CDR2 is SNEGSKA (reference sequence).

This sequence joins TRBV7-2 and TRBJ1-1, with D uncertain. The CDR3 covers 14 residues. With 2 bases removed from V and 4 bases from J, the gap between germline ends came to 11 bases. Germline-derived CDR1 and CDR2 are SGHTA and FQGNSA. The CDR3 here is CASSLYGLPTEAFF. In nucleotides, the CDR3 is TGTGCCAGCAGCTTATACGGGTTGCCCACTGAAGCTTTCTTT.

This clonotype was detected a few times. V and J are TRBV12-3 or TRBV12-4 and TRBJ1-1; TRBD1 agrees at 9 bases. This CDR3 region has 15 residues. The ends lost 5 bases at V and 7 bases at J; junction bases unmatched: 11. The CDR3 DNA sequence: TGTGCCAGCAGTCCTTCGGGACAGGGTCATGGTGAAGCTTTCTTT. Translating it yields CASSPSGQGHGEAFF.

The chain couples TRBV6-5 to TRBJ2-1, with TRBD2 identical over 8 bases. This CDR3 contains 15 residues. With V trimmed by 0 bases and J by 10 bases, 8 bases remained unmatched. CDR1 is MNHEY, CDR2 SVGAGI, per germline. The CDR3 region is CASSYSAGVTGEQFF. CDR3 DNA sequence: TGTGCCAGCAGTTACTCAGCGGGGGTAACAGGGGAGCAGTTCTTC.

Note on this clonotype: Mismatch with germline at one junction end may stem from a read error. The V and J genes are TRBV20-1 and TRBJ1-5; D might be TRBD1 (5 bases). CDR1 DFQATT and CDR2 SNEGSKA come from the germline V gene (reference sequence). The CDR3 length is 13 residues. The CDR3 DNA reads as TGCAGTGTTAGAACAGGAAACAATCAGCCCCAGCATTTT. It translates to CSVRTGNNQPQHF.

There are a few counts of this clonotype. The J gene is TRBJ2-7, the V gene TRBV10-3; 9 nucleotides agree with TRBD1. The CDR3 has 14 residues. CDR1 is ENHRY and CDR2 is SYGVKD in the germline V gene. The V segment lost 6 bases and the J segment 4 bases; nucleotides outside the gene matches: 7. CDR3 loop: CAISVGQGLYEQYF. DNA of the CDR3: TGTGCCATCAGCGTGGGACAGGGCCTTTACGAGCAGTACTTC.

The sample holds a few counts of this clonotype. The chain combines TRBV5-1 with TRBJ1-6; unclear D gene. Germline V gene lookup returns CDR1 SGHRS and CDR2 YFSETQ. Trimming pared 0 bases from V and 4 bases from J, leaving 8 bases between. CDR3 length equals 15 residues. The CDR3 sequence is CASSLGGEYNSPLHF. CDR3 nucleotides: TGCGCCAGCAGCTTGGGCGGAGAGTATAATTCACCCCTCCACTTT.

This clonotype was seen a handful of times. V usage is TRBV11-3 and J usage is TRBJ1-1, with D maybe TRBD1 (6 bases). CDR3 length equals 14 residues. Trimming removed 3 bases at V and 5 bases at J, with 13 bases between. Germline lookup yields CDR1 SGHNT and CDR2 YENEEA. The CDR3 is CASSFREQGTEAFF. The CDR3 bases are TGTGCCAGCAGCTTCCGGGAGCAGGGGACTGAAGCTTTCTTT.

This clonotype was detected ten times or more. This CDR3 is CSVVADRVSEQYF. The CDR3 region has the DNA TGCAGCGTTGTCGCGGACAGGGTCTCCGAGCAGTACTTC. The V call is TRBV29-1, the J call TRBJ2-7; TRBD1 matches at 8 bases. The junction had 8 bases not matched to a gene; V was cut back by 4 bases and J by 6 bases. This CDR3 is 13 amino acids long. Per germline, CDR1 SQVTM and CDR2 ANQGSEA.